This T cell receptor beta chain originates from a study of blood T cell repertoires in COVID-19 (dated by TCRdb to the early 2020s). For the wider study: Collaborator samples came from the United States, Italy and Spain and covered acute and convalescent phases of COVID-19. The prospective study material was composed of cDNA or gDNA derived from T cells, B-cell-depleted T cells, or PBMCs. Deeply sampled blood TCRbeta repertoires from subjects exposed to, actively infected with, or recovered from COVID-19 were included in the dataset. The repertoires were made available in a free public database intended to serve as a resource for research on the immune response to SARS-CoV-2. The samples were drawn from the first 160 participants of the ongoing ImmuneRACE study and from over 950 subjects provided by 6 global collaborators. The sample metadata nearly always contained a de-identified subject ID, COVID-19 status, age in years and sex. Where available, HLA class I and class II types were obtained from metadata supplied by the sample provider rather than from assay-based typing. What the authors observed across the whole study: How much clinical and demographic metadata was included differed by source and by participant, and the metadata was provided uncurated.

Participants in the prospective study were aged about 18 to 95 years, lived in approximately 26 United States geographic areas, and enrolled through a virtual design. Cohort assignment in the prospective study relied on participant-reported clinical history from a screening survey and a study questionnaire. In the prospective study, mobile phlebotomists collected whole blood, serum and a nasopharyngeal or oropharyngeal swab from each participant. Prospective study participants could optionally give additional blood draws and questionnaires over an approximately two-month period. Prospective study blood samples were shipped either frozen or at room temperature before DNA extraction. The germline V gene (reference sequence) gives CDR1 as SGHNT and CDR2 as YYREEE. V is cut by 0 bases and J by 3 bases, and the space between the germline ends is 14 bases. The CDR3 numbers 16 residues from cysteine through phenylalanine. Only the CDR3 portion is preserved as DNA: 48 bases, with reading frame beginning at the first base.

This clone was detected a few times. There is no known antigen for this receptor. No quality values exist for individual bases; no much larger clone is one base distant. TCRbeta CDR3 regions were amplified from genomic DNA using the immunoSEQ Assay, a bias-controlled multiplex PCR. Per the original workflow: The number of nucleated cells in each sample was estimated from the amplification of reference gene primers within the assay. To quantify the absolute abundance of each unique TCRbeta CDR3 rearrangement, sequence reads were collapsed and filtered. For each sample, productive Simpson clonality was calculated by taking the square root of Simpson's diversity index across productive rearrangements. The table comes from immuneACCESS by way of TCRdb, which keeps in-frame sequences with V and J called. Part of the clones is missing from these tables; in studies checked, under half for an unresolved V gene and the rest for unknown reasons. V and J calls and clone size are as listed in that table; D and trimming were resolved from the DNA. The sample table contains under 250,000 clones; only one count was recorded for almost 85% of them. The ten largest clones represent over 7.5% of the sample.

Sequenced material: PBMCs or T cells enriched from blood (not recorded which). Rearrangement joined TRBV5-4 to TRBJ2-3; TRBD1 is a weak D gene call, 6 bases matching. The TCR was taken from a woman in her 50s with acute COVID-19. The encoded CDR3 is CASSLGVRTETDTQYF. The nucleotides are TGTGCCAGCAGCTTGGGAGTCCGGACAGAAACAGATACGCAGTATTTT.